Below, one TCR beta chain is given with its context. The data stem from a study of T-cell reconstitution after alpha-beta-depleted transplantation in children. Germline CDR1 and CDR2: SGHAT and FQDESV (reference sequence). The CDR3 has 14 amino acids. After removal of 4 bases from V and 7 bases from J, the junction contained 10 bases not matched to a gene. Preparation of the TCRbeta library was carried out with unique molecular identifiers. TCRdb fed the PCR reads into MiXCR, producing one record per CDR3 protein. The data show 210,000 or so distinct CDR3 sequences, roughly 10% seen once. This specimen was PBMCs from the stem cell graft donor, taken from the stem cell graft. The chain employs TRBV11-1 and TRBJ2-7, with 7 bases matching TRBD1. The origin of this receptor is a human donor who donated a stem cell graft to a child with acute lymphoblastic leukemia. In nucleotides, the CDR3 is TGTGCCAGCAGCTATCCAGGACAGGTCACGGAGCAGTACTTC. It specifies CASSYPGQVTEQYF.